The 9 T cell receptor beta chains listed next were all sequenced from one sample in a study of human T cells and chemical hapten exposure. Via MiXCR, TCRdb re-called the RACE reads, giving one row per CDR3 protein. The sample includes about 180,000 distinct CDR3 sequences, just under 30% of them seen just once. Time point: pre-sensitization, week 0. Treatment noted: therapeutic diphenylcyclopropenone sensitization with weekly scalp DPC. The sample in question was whole blood, obtained in connection with sensitization to the hapten diphenylcyclopropenone (DPC). These receptors all come from a woman aged 25-40 years with alopecia areata. Some clones in this sample may be carry-over from other donors' samples.

In its sample, this clonotype was seen a few times. This sequence joins TRBV7-2 and TRBJ2-3; D gene uncertain. Germline V gives CDR1 SGHTA, CDR2 FQGNSA. Trimming stripped 7 bases from V and 4 bases from J, with 12 bases between. This CDR3 spans 13 amino acids. CDR3 sequence: CASTSYLADTQYF. In DNA, the CDR3 is TGTGCCAGCACCTCTTACCTCGCAGATACGCAGTATTTT.

The CDR3 here is CSPHGVGGGRTDTQYF. CDR3 nucleotide sequence: TGCAGTCCTCATGGGGTTGGGGGGGGGCGGACAGATACGCAGTATTTT. V usage is TRBV20-1 and J usage is TRBJ2-3; tentative D call: TRBD2 (7 bases). Trimming took 8 bases from V and 3 from J, leaving 24 bases between them. This CDR3 is built from 16 residues. The germline V gene encodes CDR1 DFQATT and CDR2 SNEGSKA (reference sequence).

A few counts support this clonotype. The chain combines TRBV5-1 with TRBJ1-2, with D perhaps TRBD1 (6 bases). The germline V and J ends were trimmed by 1 base and 0 bases, with 13 bases remaining between them. The CDR3 totals 16 residues. Germline V lookup: CDR1 SGHRS, CDR2 YFSETQ. The CDR3 region is CASSLSVDRANYGYTF. Here the CDR3 DNA reads TGCGCCAGCAGCTTGTCTGTGGACAGAGCTAACTATGGCTACACCTTC. The complete variable domain, with remaining parts taken from reference TRBV5-1 and TRBJ1-2, reads KAGVTQTPRYLIKTRGQQVTLSCSPISGHRSVSWYQQTPGQGLQFLFEYFSETQRNKGNFPGRFSGRQFSNSRSEMNVSTLELGDSALYLCASSLSVDRANYGYTFGSGTRLTVV.

This clonotype has a handful of counts. V usage is TRBV28 and J usage is TRBJ1-6, with 9 bases aligning to TRBD1. Germline V gene data show CDR1 as MDHEN and CDR2 as SYDVKM. After removal of 6 bases from V and 9 bases from J, the junction contained 6 bases not matched to a gene. The CDR3 loop spans 14 amino acids. CDR3: CASRPGTGTSPLHF. The CDR3 nucleotides are TGTGCCAGCAGACCTGGGACAGGGACTTCACCCCTCCACTTT.

The rearrangement uses TRBV7-9 and TRBJ2-3; tentatively, D is TRBD1 (6 bases). Germline loops: CDR1 SEHNR, CDR2 FQNEAQ (reference sequence). The CDR3 is made up of 14 amino acids. The V end lost 3 bases, the J end lost 4 bases, and 11 bases lay between the germline ends. DNA for the CDR3: TGTGCCAGCAGCTTCTACAGGGAAGCAGATACGCAGTATTTT. This encodes CASSFYREADTQYF.

This clonotype has just one count. This chain links TRBV9 with TRBJ2-7; 7 bases map to TRBD1. Trimming cost V 0 bases and J 7 bases; bases outside gene matches: 7. This CDR3 has 14 amino acids. Germline V gives CDR1 SGDLS, CDR2 YYNGEE. The CDR3 DNA reads TGTGCCAGCAGCGTAGCTGCGACAGGGAATGAGCAGTACTTC. Protein sequence: CASSVAATGNEQYF.

The chain combines TRBV5-1 with TRBJ2-7, with TRBD2 matching over 7 bases. The CDR3 is 13 amino acids. Per the germline V gene, CDR1 is SGHRS and CDR2 is YFSETQ. Trimming removed 4 bases from V and 5 bases from J; junction bases left unmatched: 6. The CDR3 here is CASSRTSSHEQYF. DNA for the CDR3: TGCGCCAGCAGCAGGACTAGTTCCCACGAGCAGTACTTC.

This clonotype was counted only a few times. J is TRBJ2-5 and V is TRBV6-5; D is perhaps TRBD2 (6 bases). Trimming took off 8 bases at V and 1 base at J, with 14 bases between the two ends. The V gene's germline CDR1 is MNHEY and CDR2 SVGAGI. The CDR3 sequence is 14 residues long. CDR3 sequence: CASGEVGTQETQYF. CDR3 in DNA: TGTGCCAGCGGGGAGGTGGGAACCCAAGAGACCCAGTACTTC.

This chain uses TRBV7-9 with TRBJ1-2, with TRBD1 matching 9 bases. Trimming took 4 bases from V and 6 from J; bases not matched to a gene: 3. The CDR3 extends over 13 amino acids. Per the germline V gene, CDR1 is SEHNR and CDR2 is FQNEAQ (reference sequence). The CDR3 loop reads CASSWTGVDGYTF. The CDR3 DNA is TGTGCCAGCAGCTGGACAGGGGTCGATGGCTACACCTTC. Complete variable domain (other parts from reference TRBV7-9 and TRBJ1-2): DTGVSQNPRHKITKRGQNVTFRCDPISEHNRLYWYRQTLGQGPEFLTYFQNEAQLEKSRLLSDRFSAERPKGSFSTLEIQRTEQGDSAMYLCASSWTGVDGYTFGSGTRLTVV.